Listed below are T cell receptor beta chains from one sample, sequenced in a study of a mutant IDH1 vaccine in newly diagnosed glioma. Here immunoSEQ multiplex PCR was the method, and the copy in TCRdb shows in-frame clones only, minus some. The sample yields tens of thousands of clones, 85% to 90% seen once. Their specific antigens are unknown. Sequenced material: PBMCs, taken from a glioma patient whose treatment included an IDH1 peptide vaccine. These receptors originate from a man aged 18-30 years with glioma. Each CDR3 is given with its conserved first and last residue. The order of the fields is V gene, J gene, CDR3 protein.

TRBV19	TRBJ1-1	CASTSTGGNTEAFF
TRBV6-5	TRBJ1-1	CASSYGQGLRTEAFF
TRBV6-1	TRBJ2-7	CASSSGTGSSEQYF
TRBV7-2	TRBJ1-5	CASSFGYSNQPQHF
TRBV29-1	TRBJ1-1	CSVVPYGRALEGAEAFF
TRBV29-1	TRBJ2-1	CSVEGTGVSYNEQFF
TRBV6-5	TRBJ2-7	CASSQTSTGLYF
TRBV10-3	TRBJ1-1	CAISELDRSTEAFF
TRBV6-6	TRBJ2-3	CASRREGGTDTQYF
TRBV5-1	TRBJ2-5	CASSLGTSGKETQYF
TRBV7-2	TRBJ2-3	CASSPHQGGDTQYF
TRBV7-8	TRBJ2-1	CASSLYGTHNEQFF
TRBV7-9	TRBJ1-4	CATTQAGATNEKLFF
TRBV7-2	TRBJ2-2	CASSLIRGDTGELFF
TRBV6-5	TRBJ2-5	CASNYQETQYF
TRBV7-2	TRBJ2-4	CASSLGFGGAEGIQYF